This T cell receptor beta chain was retrieved from a study of T cell clones after liver transplantation. The overall study: Pre-transplant mixed lymphocyte reactions yielded third-party-reactive TCRbeta sequences as comparators for graft-donor-reactive sequences.

Germline V gene sequence: CDR1 SGHRS, CDR2 YFSETQ. V lost 4 bases and J lost 6; bases outside the gene matches: 7. The CDR3 has 14 residues. Using immunoSEQ multiplex PCR, the repertoire was profiled, and TCRdb retains in-frame clones only, with some absent. The sample shows some 80,000 clones, around four fifths of them seen only once. Here the sequenced sample was CD4+ T cells from blood, taken about 46 months after liver transplant. V gene TRBV5-1 combines with J gene TRBJ2-1, with TRBD2 matching over 7 bases. The sequence was obtained from a human patient who received a liver transplant. These T cells may partly come from the graft donor. The CDR3 DNA reads as TGCGCCAGCAGCCTACGGACTAGTTCCAATGAGCAGTTCTTC. Translation: CASSLRTSSNEQFF.